The text below deals with one T cell receptor (beta chain). Its antigen is as yet unknown. The data derive from a study of cytomegalovirus exposure and HLA in healthy donors. Here immunoSEQ multiplex PCR was the method, and the copy in TCRdb shows in-frame clones only, minus some. The sample lists some 170,000 clones, about 86% occurring once. This CDR3 is 16 amino acids long. The germline CDR1 and CDR2 sequences are LGHNT and FRNRAP. Trimming cost V 3 bases and J 3 bases, with 18 bases left between them. Study-wide results and caveats: There were some public TCRs occurring in many donors, but most TCR sequences were rare.

The receptor was isolated from a woman aged 18-35 years in good health and CMV-seronegative. The V gene is TRBV12-5, the J gene TRBJ2-7; D may be TRBD1 (5 bases). The sequenced material came from PBMCs. The CDR3 coding sequence is TGTGCTAGTGGTTTCCCGGGTCTAAGGGGCCGCTACGAGCAGTACTTC. Translating it yields CASGFPGLRGRYEQYF.